Listed below are T cell receptor beta chains from one sample, sequenced in a study of blood T cell repertoires in COVID-19. The repertoire was sequenced with immunoSEQ multiplex PCR; TCRdb's copy has only in-frame clones and lacks some. The data hold about 250,000 clones, with about 82% observed a single time. Sequenced input: peripheral blood. The receptors shown here come from a woman of 80 years or more with COVID-19, enrolled during active disease. The CDR3 runs from the conserved cysteine through the conserved F or W. The order of the fields is J gene, V gene, D gene, clone size, CDR3 protein, CDR3 DNA. D genes are given only for firm matches. The size field is filled for only some rows; it gives once, few, many or a size class.

TRBJ1-3	TRBV18	TRBD1	.	CASSPGPRQGSSGNTIYF	TGTGCCAGCTCACCGGGACCCAGACAGGGGAGCTCTGGAAACACCATATATTTT
TRBJ1-5	TRBV3-1/TRBV3-2	.	.	CASSQDLTVRNQHF	TGTGCCAGCAGCCAAGATCTCACTGTGAGGAACCAGCATTTT
TRBJ1-2	TRBV9	TRBD1	.	CASSVFPTGSYNYGYTF	TGTGCCAGCAGCGTCTTTCCGACAGGGAGTTATAACTATGGCTACACCTTC
TRBJ2-2	TRBV6-8	.	.	CASSSFDRIPNTGELFF	TGTGCCAGCAGTTCTTTTGACAGGATACCGAACACCGGGGAGCTGTTTTTT
TRBJ1-4	TRBV5-4	.	.	CASSPDTGSGHEKLFF	TGTGCCAGCAGCCCGGACACCGGGTCCGGACATGAAAAACTGTTTTTT
TRBJ1-4	TRBV28	TRBD1	.	CASRTGTGNEKLFF	TGTGCCAGCAGAACCGGGACAGGGAATGAAAAACTGTTTTTT
TRBJ2-7	TRBV19	.	.	CASRENAGTPYEQYF	TGTGCCAGTAGAGAAAATGCCGGGACACCCTACGAGCAGTACTTC
TRBJ1-3	TRBV10-3	TRBD1	.	CAISEDRAGNTIYF	TGTGCCATCAGTGAAGACAGGGCTGGAAACACCATATATTTT
TRBJ2-2	TRBV14	TRBD2	.	CASSQDSFGVLAGGKHTGELFF	TGTGCCAGCAGCCAAGATTCTTTTGGTGTGCTAGCGGGGGGGAAGCACACCGGGGAGCTGTTTTTT
TRBJ1-1	TRBV18	TRBD1	.	CASSPRQGKQGTEAFF	TGTGCCAGCTCTCCTCGACAGGGGAAACAGGGCACTGAAGCTTTCTTT
TRBJ1-5	TRBV18	TRBD1	.	CASSPGTGTNQPQHF	TGTGCCAGCTCACCGGGGACAGGGACCAATCAGCCCCAGCATTTT
TRBJ2-2	TRBV7-7	TRBD2	.	CASRFGTSGGLVGELFF	TGTGCTAGCAGATTCGGGACTAGCGGGGGGTTGGTCGGGGAGCTGTTTTTT
TRBJ2-7	TRBV5-1	TRBD1	.	CASSLGTGGGEQYF	TGCGCCAGCAGCTTGGGGACAGGCGGCGGCGAGCAGTACTTC
TRBJ2-1	TRBV9	.	.	CASSLRPPAAINNEQFF	TGTGCCAGCAGCCTCAGGCCCCCGGCAGCTATTAACAATGAGCAGTTCTTC
TRBJ1-2	TRBV4-2	TRBD1	.	CASSQGQIYGYTF	TGTGCCAGCAGCCAGGGACAGATCTATGGCTACACCTTC
TRBJ2-4	TRBV2	.	.	CASSEDTLAKNIQYF	TGTGCCAGCAGTGAAGACACGTTAGCCAAAAACATTCAGTACTTC
TRBJ1-4	TRBV10-1	.	.	CARTTGFACEKLFF	TGCGCCAGAACAACAGGGTTTGCTTGTGAAAAACTGTTTTTT
TRBJ2-5	TRBV5-4	TRBD2	.	CASSRTSGARETQYF	TGTGCCAGCAGCCGGACTAGCGGGGCCAGGGAGACCCAGTACTTC
TRBJ1-1	TRBV6-2/TRBV6-3	TRBD1	.	CASSDRVTEAFF	TGTGCCAGCAGCGACAGGGTCACTGAAGCTTTCTTT
TRBJ2-2	TRBV19	TRBD1	.	CASKRTGAGELFF	TGTGCCAGTAAGAGGACAGGGGCCGGGGAGCTGTTTTTT
TRBJ2-7	TRBV3-1/TRBV3-2	TRBD2	once	CASSQGRGLAGPWGTEQYF	TGTGCCAGCAGCCAAGGGCGTGGACTAGCGGGGCCCTGGGGAACCGAGCAGTACTTC
TRBJ1-2	TRBV7-2	TRBD1	.	CASSRGRGRSEGYTF	TGTGCCAGCAGCCGGGGCAGGGGGCGTAGCGAGGGCTACACCTTC
TRBJ2-2	TRBV3-1/TRBV3-2	.	.	CASSQERGSSGGELFF	TGTGCCAGCAGCCAAGAAAGAGGGAGTTCAGGCGGGGAGCTGTTTTTT
TRBJ1-3	TRBV28	.	.	CASSAPSDIRSGNTIYF	TGTGCCAGCAGTGCTCCATCGGACATCCGCAGTGGAAACACCATATATTTT
TRBJ2-2	TRBV4-2	TRBD1	.	CASSRARPGTGDTGELFF	TGTGCCAGCAGCCGGGCCCGTCCTGGGACAGGGGATACCGGGGAGCTGTTTTTT
TRBJ1-1	TRBV7-2	.	.	CASSGALLNTEAFF	TGTGCCAGCAGCGGGGCCCTCTTGAACACTGAAGCTTTCTTT
TRBJ2-6	TRBV6-5	.	once	CASRVGAAGANVLTF	TGTGCCAGCAGAGTGGGGGCAGCCGGGGCCAACGTCCTGACTTTC
TRBJ2-2	TRBV6-5	.	.	CASSYSKAGVHGELFF	TGTGCCAGCAGTTACTCGAAGGCAGGGGTGCACGGGGAGCTGTTTTTT
TRBJ1-5	TRBV28	.	.	CAVSGGIPDQPQHF	TGTGCCGTCTCCGGGGGAATTCCGGATCAGCCCCAGCATTTT
TRBJ2-1	TRBV7-7	TRBD2	.	CASSGGSSGGYEQFF	TGTGCTAGCAGCGGAGGGAGTAGCGGGGGCTATGAGCAGTTCTTC
TRBJ2-1	TRBV19	TRBD2	.	CASSRLAGDEQFF	TGTGCCAGTAGTCGACTAGCGGGGGATGAGCAGTTCTTC
TRBJ1-1	TRBV7-8	TRBD1	.	CASRSTDRGTTEAFF	TGTGCCAGCAGATCAACCGACAGGGGGACCACTGAAGCTTTCTTT
TRBJ1-2	TRBV24-1	.	.	CATSAGDYGYTF	TGTGCCACCAGTGCGGGGGACTATGGCTACACCTTC
TRBJ1-2	TRBV10-3	.	.	CAIRPQLGAQNYGYTF	TGTGCCATCAGACCCCAGTTGGGGGCCCAAAACTATGGCTACACCTTC
TRBJ2-5	TRBV4-1	TRBD2	.	CASSHPRSGGAETQYF	TGCGCCAGCAGCCACCCCCGCAGCGGGGGGGCGGAGACCCAGTACTTC
TRBJ1-1	TRBV7-2	.	.	CASSLVSAGRTEAFF	TGTGCCAGCAGCTTAGTAAGCGCGGGGAGGACTGAAGCTTTCTTT
TRBJ1-1	TRBV6-6	.	.	CASSYKQGNTEAFF	TGTGCCAGCAGTTACAAGCAGGGGAACACTGAAGCTTTCTTT
TRBJ2-1	TRBV10-2	TRBD2	.	CASSRTSGGYNEQFF	TGCGCCAGCAGCCGGACTAGCGGGGGGTACAATGAGCAGTTCTTC
TRBJ2-3	TRBV5-1	TRBD2	.	CASSFSGGGTDTQYF	TGCGCCAGCAGCTTTAGCGGGGGAGGCACAGATACGCAGTATTTT
TRBJ2-1	TRBV18	.	.	CASSTSTYNEQFF	TGTGCCAGCTCAACCAGTACCTACAATGAGCAGTTCTTC
TRBJ2-3	TRBV7-3	.	.	CASSPGTSMTQYF	TGTGCCAGCAGCCCGGGAACTTCCATGACGCAGTATTTT
TRBJ2-5	TRBV5-1	TRBD2	.	CASSLLAGGRETQYF	TGCGCCAGCAGCTTGCTAGCGGGGGGTCGGGAGACCCAGTACTTC
TRBJ2-5	TRBV3-1/TRBV3-2	TRBD2	once	CASSQPGLESRTQYF	TGTGCCAGCAGCCAGCCGGGACTAGAGTCCCGGACCCAGTACTTC
TRBJ2-2	TRBV7-2	.	.	CASRQATSGTGELFF	TGTGCCAGCAGACAAGCGACCTCCGGCACCGGGGAGCTGTTTTTT
TRBJ1-6	TRBV9	.	few	CASSEGVSSYNSPLHF	TGTGCCAGCAGCGAGGGGGTGAGCTCCTATAATTCACCCCTCCACTTT
TRBJ1-5	TRBV5-1	.	.	CASSLVPGESQPQHF	TGCGCCAGCAGCTTGGTACCGGGGGAGAGTCAGCCCCAGCATTTT
TRBJ1-6	TRBV5-1	TRBD1	.	CASSWGDRDNSPLHF	TGCGCCAGCAGCTGGGGGGACAGGGATAATTCACCCCTCCACTTT
TRBJ1-4	TRBV28	TRBD1	few	CASSPGTGGGKLFF	TGTGCCAGCAGTCCTGGGACAGGGGGCGGAAAACTGTTTTTT
TRBJ2-2	TRBV5-5	.	.	CATSLGGGFGGELFF	TGTGCCACCTCCCTAGGGGGGGGTTTTGGCGGGGAGCTGTTTTTT
TRBJ1-2	TRBV5-1	.	.	CASSPSLEGYTF	TGCGCCAGCAGCCCGAGCCTCGAGGGCTACACCTTC